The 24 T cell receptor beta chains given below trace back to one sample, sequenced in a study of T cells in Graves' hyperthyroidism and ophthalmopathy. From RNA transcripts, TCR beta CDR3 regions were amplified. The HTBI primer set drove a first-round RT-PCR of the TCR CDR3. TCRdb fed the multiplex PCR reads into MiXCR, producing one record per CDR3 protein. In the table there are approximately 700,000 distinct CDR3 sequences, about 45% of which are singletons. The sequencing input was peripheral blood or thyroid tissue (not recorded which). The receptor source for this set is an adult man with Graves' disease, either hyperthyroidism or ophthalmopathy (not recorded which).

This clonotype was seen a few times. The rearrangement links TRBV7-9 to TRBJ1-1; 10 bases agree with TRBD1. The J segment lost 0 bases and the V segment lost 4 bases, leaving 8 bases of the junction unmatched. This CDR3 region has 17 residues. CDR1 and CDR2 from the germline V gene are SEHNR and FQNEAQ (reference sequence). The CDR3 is CASSSSGTGAVNTEAFF. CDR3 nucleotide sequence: TGTGCCAGCAGCTCATCCGGGACAGGGGCTGTGAACACTGAAGCTTTCTTT. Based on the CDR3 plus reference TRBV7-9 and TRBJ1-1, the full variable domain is DTGVSQNPRHKITKRGQNVTFRCDPISEHNRLYWYRQTLGQGPEFLTYFQNEAQLEKSRLLSDRFSAERPKGSFSTLEIQRTEQGDSAMYLCASSSSGTGAVNTEAFFGQGTRLTVV.

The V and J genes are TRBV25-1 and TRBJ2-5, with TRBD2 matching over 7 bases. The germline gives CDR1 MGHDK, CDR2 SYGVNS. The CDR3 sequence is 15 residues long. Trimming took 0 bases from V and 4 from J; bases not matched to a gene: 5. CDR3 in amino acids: CASSEYAGAGETQYF. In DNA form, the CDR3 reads TGTGCCAGCAGTGAATATGCGGGAGCTGGAGAGACCCAGTACTTC.

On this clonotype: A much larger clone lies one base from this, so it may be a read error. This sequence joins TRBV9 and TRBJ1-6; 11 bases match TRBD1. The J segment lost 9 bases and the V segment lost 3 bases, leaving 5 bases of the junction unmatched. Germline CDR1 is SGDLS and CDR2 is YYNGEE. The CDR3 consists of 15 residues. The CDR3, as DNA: TGTGCCAGCAGCGCGGGACAGGGGGAGGGTTCACCCCTCCACTTT. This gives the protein CASSAGQGEGSPLHF.

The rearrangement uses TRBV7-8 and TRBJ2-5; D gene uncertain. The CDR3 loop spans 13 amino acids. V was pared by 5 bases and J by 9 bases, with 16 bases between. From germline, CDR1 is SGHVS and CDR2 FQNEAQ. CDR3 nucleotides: TGTGCCAGCAGCACCAGTAGCAATCAGCCCCAGTACTTC. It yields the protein CASSTSSNQPQYF.

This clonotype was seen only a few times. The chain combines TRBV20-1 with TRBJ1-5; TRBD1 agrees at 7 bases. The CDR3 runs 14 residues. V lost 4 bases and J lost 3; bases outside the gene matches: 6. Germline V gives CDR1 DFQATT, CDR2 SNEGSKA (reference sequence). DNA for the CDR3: TGCAGTGCTAAAGGGGGCCCCCTCAATCAGCCCCAGCATTTT. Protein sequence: CSAKGGPLNQPQHF.

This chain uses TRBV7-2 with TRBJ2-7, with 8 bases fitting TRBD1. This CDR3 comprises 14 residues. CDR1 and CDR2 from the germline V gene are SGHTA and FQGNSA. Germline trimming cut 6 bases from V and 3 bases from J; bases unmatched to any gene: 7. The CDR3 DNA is TGTGCCAGCAGGAAGGCAGGGGGCGGCTACGAGCAGTACTTC. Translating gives CASRKAGGGYEQYF.

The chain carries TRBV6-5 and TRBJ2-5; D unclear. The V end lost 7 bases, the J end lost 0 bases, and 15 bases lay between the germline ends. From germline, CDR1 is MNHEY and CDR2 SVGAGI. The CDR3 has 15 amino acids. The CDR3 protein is CASNERGVNQETQYF. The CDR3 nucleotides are TGTGCCAGCAATGAGCGCGGAGTGAACCAAGAGACCCAGTACTTC.

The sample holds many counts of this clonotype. CDR3 amino acids: CASSPLRQSSYGYTF. As DNA, the CDR3 is TGCGCCAGCAGCCCGCTCCGACAGAGTTCCTATGGCTACACCTTC. The V and J genes are TRBV10-1 and TRBJ1-2; a possible D gene is TRBD1 (5 bases). Germline V gene data show CDR1 as WNHNN and CDR2 as SYGVQD (reference sequence). This CDR3 region has 15 residues. Trimming took 6 bases from V and 4 from J, leaving 18 bases between them.

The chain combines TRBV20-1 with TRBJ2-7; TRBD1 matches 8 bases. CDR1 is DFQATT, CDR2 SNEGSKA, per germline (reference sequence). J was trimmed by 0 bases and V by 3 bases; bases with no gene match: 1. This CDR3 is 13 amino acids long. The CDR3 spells CSASDRGSYEQYF. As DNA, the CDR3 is TGCAGTGCTAGCGACAGGGGCTCCTACGAGCAGTACTTC.

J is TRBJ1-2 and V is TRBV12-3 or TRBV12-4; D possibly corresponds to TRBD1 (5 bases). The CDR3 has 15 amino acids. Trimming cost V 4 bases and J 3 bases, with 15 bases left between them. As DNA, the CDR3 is TGTGCCAGCAGTTACGACAGCCTCCGGGACTATGGCTACACCTTC. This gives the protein CASSYDSLRDYGYTF.

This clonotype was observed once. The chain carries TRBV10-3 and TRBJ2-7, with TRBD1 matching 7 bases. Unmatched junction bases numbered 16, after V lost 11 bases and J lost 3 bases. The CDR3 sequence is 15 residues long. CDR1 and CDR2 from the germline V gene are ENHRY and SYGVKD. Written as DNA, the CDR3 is TGTGCCTCAAGAACCCCGACAGGGAATGGCTACGAGCAGTACTTC. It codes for CASRTPTGNGYEQYF.

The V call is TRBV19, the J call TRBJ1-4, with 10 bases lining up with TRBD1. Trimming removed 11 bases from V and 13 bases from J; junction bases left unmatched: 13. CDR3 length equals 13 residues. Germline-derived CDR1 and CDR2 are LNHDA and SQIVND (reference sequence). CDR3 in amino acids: CAWRDRGPRGLFF. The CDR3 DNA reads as TGTGCCTGGAGAGACAGGGGGCCAAGAGGACTGTTTTTT.

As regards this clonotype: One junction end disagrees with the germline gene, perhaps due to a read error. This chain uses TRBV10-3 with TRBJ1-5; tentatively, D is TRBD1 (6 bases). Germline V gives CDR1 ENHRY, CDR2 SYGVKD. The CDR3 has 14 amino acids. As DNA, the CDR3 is TGTGCCAGCAGTTTTAGGGGGTTCGATCAGCCCCAGCATTTT. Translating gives CASSFRGFDQPQHF.

The CDR3 DNA is TGTGCCACCAGTGATCGCGGGATGAGGGATACCCAGTACTTC. It is translated as CATSDRGMRDTQYF. This rearrangement joins TRBV24-1 to TRBJ2-5, with D possibly TRBD2 on 6 matching bases. This CDR3 has 14 amino acids. Trimming pared 3 bases from V and 8 bases from J, leaving 15 bases between. Germline V CDR1 and CDR2: KGHDR, SFDVKD.

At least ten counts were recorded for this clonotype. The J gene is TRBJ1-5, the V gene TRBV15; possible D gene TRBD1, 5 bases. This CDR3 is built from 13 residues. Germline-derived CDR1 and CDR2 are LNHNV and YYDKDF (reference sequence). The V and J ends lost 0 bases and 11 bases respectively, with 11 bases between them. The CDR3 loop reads CATSRDQKGAQHF. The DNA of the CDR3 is TGTGCCACCAGCAGAGATCAGAAAGGGGCCCAGCATTTT.

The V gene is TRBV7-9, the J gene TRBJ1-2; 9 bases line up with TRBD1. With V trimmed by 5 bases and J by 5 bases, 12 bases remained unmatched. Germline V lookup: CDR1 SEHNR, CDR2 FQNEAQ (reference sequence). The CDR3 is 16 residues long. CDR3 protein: CASSPRTGALEYGYTF. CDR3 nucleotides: TGTGCCAGCAGCCCCAGGACAGGGGCCCTAGAATATGGCTACACCTTC. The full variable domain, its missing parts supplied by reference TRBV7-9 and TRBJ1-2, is DTGVSQNPRHKITKRGQNVTFRCDPISEHNRLYWYRQTLGQGPEFLTYFQNEAQLEKSRLLSDRFSAERPKGSFSTLEIQRTEQGDSAMYLCASSPRTGALEYGYTFGSGTRLTVV.

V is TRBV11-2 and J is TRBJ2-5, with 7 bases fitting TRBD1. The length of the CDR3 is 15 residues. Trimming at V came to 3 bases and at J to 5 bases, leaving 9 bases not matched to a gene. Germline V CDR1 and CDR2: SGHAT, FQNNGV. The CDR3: CASSFRTGFEETQYF. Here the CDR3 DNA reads TGTGCCAGCAGCTTCCGGACAGGCTTCGAGGAGACCCAGTACTTC.

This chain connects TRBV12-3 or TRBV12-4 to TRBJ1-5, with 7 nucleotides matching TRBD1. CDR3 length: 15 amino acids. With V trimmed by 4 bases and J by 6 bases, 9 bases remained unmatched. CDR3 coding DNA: TGTGCCAGCAGTTACCAGACAGGGATAAGTCAGCCCCAGCATTTT. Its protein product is CASSYQTGISQPQHF.

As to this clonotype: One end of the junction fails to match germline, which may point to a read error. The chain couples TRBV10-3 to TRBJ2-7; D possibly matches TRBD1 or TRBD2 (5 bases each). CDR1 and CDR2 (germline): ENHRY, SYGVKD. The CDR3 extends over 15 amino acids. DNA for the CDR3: TGTGCCAGCAGTGGGACGGGCGAGGGGTACCACGAGCAGTACTTC. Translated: CASSGTGEGYHEQYF.

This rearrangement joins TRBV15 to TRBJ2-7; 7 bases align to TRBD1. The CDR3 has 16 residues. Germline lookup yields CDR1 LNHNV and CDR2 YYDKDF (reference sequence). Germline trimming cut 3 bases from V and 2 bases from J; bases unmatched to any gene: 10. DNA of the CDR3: TGTGCCACCAGCAGTTCGACAGGGAATTCGCCCTACGAGCAGTACTTC. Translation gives CATSSSTGNSPYEQYF.

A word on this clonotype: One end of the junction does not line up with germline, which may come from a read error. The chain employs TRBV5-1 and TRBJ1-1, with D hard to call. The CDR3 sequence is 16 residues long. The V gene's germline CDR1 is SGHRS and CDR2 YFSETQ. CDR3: CASSPDSGRRNTEAFF. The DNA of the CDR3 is TGTGCCAGCAGCCCGGATTCGGGGAGAAGGAACACTGAAGCTTTCTTT.

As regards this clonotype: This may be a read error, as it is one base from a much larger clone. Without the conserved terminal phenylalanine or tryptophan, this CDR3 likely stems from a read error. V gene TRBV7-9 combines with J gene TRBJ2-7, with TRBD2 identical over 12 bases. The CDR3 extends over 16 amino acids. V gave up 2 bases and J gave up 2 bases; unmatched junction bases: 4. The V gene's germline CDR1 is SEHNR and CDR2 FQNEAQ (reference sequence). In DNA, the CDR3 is TGTGCCAGCAGCTTACAACTAGCGGGGGGCGCCTACGAGCAGTACTCC. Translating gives CASSLQLAGGAYEQYS.

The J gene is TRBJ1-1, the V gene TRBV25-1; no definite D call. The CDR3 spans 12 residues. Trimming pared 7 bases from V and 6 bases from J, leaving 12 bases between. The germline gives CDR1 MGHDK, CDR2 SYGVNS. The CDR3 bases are TGTGCCAGCATAAAAGCGGGCCCTGAAGCTTTCTTT. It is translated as CASIKAGPEAFF. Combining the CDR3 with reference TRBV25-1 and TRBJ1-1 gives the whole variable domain EADIYQTPRYLVIGTGKKITLECSQTMGHDKMYWYQQDPGMELHLIHYSYGVNSTEKGDLSSESTVSRIRTEHFPLTLESARPSHTSQYLCASIKAGPEAFFGQGTRLTVV.

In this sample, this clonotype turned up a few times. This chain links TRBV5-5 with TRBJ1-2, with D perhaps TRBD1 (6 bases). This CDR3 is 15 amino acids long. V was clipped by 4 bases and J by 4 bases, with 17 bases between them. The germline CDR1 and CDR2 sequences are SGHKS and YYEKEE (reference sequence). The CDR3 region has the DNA TGTGCCAGCAGCCAAGATCAGGACAGCCCCTATGGCTACACCTTC. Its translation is CASSQDQDSPYGYTF.